These 15 T cell receptor beta chains share one sample of origin, sequenced in a study of OX40 agonist ivuxolimab in advanced cancers. The table came from immunoSEQ multiplex PCR; TCRdb's copy has only in-frame clones and leaves some out. The sample carries 92,000 or so clones, 84% recorded once. The sequencing used CD4+ or CD8+ T cells sorted from blood, collected in a trial of the OX40 agonist ivuxolimab. These receptors were taken from an adult with an advanced solid tumor such as melanoma, head and neck, liver or kidney cancer.

A word on this clone: Other nucleotide sequences in the sample specify the same CDR3. The chain combines TRBV30 with TRBJ2-3; D is possibly TRBD2 (6 bases). Germline CDR1 reads GTSNPN; CDR2 reads SVGIG (reference sequence). Between the trimmed V and J ends, which lost 1 base and 4 bases, there was a span of 6 bases. The CDR3 consists of 12 residues. Written as DNA, the CDR3 is TGTGCCTGGAGTGGCGGGGCAGATACGCAGTATTTT. Amino acid sequence: CAWSGGADTQYF. Supplemented by reference TRBV30 and TRBJ2-3, the full variable domain reads SQTIHQWPATLVQPVGSPLSLECTVEGTSNPNLYWYRQAAGRGLQLLFYSVGIGQISSEVPQNLSASRPQDRQFILSSKKLLLSDSGFYLCAWSGGADTQYFGPGTRLTVL.

This chain joins TRBV18 and TRBJ2-7; 8 nucleotides agree with TRBD1. The CDR3 length is 15 residues. The germline V gene encodes CDR1 KGHSH and CDR2 LQKENI. Trimming cost V 3 bases and J 4 bases; bases outside gene matches: 8. The CDR3 DNA follows: TGTGCCAGCTCACCTGAACAGGGGGTATTATACGAGCAGTACTTC. Amino acid sequence: CASSPEQGVLYEQYF.

V usage is TRBV7-6 and J usage is TRBJ2-7, with D possibly matching TRBD2 (6 bases). The length of the CDR3 is 15 residues. The ends were cut back, 0 bases at V and 2 bases at J, with 11 bases in the middle. Germline V gene sequence: CDR1 SGHVS, CDR2 FNYEAQ. CDR3 region: CASSLAAGTPYEQYF. The CDR3 DNA reads as TGTGCCAGCAGCTTAGCTGCGGGAACGCCCTACGAGCAGTACTTC.

The chain employs TRBV4-2 and TRBJ1-1; no clear D gene. V was pared by 1 base and J by 0 bases, with 9 bases between. Germline loops: CDR1 LGHNA, CDR2 YNFKEQ. This CDR3 is 15 amino acids long. This CDR3 reads CASSQVGSLNTEAFF. The DNA for the CDR3 is TGTGCCAGCAGCCAAGTAGGCAGCTTGAACACTGAAGCTTTCTTT.

CDR3 nucleotide sequence: TGTGCCACCAGCACCGCCGGGACTAGCGCCACAGATACGCAGTATTTT. Its translation: CATSTAGTSATDTQYF. The chain is built from TRBV15 and TRBJ2-3; 10 nucleotides agree with TRBD2. V gave up 4 bases and J gave up 2 bases; unmatched junction bases: 6. CDR1 is LNHNV and CDR2 is YYDKDF in the germline V gene (reference sequence). The CDR3 has 16 amino acids.

V and J are TRBV19 and TRBJ1-2; unclear D gene. CDR3 size: 13 residues. Germline values: CDR1 LNHDA, CDR2 SQIVND (reference sequence). The V gene lost 3 bases and the J gene lost 8 bases, with 13 bases spanning the gap. CDR3 sequence reads: CASSIRRQEGYTF. In nucleotides, the CDR3 is TGTGCCAGTAGTATTCGCCGGCAAGAGGGCTACACCTTC. Full variable domain (missing parts from reference TRBV19 and TRBJ1-2): DGGITQSPKYLFRKEGQNVTLSCEQNLNHDAMYWYRQDPGQGLRLIYYSQIVNDFQKGDIAEGYSVSREKKESFPLTVTSAQKNPTAFYLCASSIRRQEGYTFGSGTRLTVV.

This clone was detected once. This rearrangement joins TRBV18 to TRBJ1-3, with D possibly matching TRBD1 (5 bases). CDR1 is KGHSH and CDR2 is LQKENI in the germline V gene. The ends were cut back, 0 bases at V and 0 bases at J, with 12 bases in the middle. This CDR3 is 17 amino acids long. The CDR3 reads CASSPPATRASGNTIYF. The CDR3 DNA sequence: TGTGCCAGCTCACCACCGGCTACCAGGGCCTCTGGAAACACCATATATTTT.

This chain connects TRBV5-1 to TRBJ2-2; D is undetermined. The V gene's germline CDR1 is SGHRS and CDR2 YFSETQ. The length of the CDR3 is 14 residues. Trimming stripped 4 bases from V and 1 base from J, with 8 bases between. For the CDR3, the DNA is TGCGCCAGCAGCCTAGACAAGAACACCGGGGAGCTGTTTTTT. As protein: CASSLDKNTGELFF.

The chain joins TRBV5-4 to TRBJ2-1; 12 nucleotides align to TRBD2. Per germline, CDR1 SGHNT and CDR2 YYREEE (reference sequence). V shed 0 bases, J shed 7 bases, and the junction held 5 bases outside the gene matches. This CDR3 has 16 residues. The CDR3 nucleotides read TGTGCCAGCAGCTTGGGACTAGCGGGAGTAATGAATGAGCAGTTCTTC. It is translated as CASSLGLAGVMNEQFF.

The table lists this clone with a count of one. The V and J genes are TRBV29-1 and TRBJ1-1, with D possibly matching TRBD1 (5 bases). Germline CDR1 reads SQVTM; CDR2 reads ANQGSEA. The CDR3 runs to 14 residues. The germline V and J ends were trimmed by 4 bases and 3 bases, with 15 bases remaining between them. As DNA, the CDR3 is TGCAGCGTTGGGGGCCTGGGTATGGACACTGAAGCTTTCTTT. Its protein product is CSVGGLGMDTEAFF.

Only a few counts were recorded for this clone. This chain joins TRBV15 and TRBJ1-2; the D gene is possibly TRBD1 (6 bases). The CDR3 consists of 15 residues. The V gene's germline CDR1 is LNHNV and CDR2 YYDKDF (reference sequence). The V end was cut by 5 bases, the J end by 8 bases, with 21 bases between. The CDR3 coding sequence is TGTGCCACCAGCCCCCGAGATGGCAGGGGCAGGGGCTACACCTTC. It translates to CATSPRDGRGRGYTF.

The V and J genes are TRBV30 and TRBJ2-1; the match to TRBD2 covers 15 bases. The CDR3 consists of 15 residues. Germline CDR1 is GTSNPN and CDR2 is SVGIG (reference sequence). After removal of 1 base from V and 6 bases from J, the junction contained 1 base not matched to a gene. CDR3 in amino acids: CAWSGTSGGGNEQFF. The CDR3 DNA sequence: TGTGCCTGGAGTGGGACTAGCGGGGGGGGCAATGAGCAGTTCTTC. Full variable domain (missing parts from reference TRBV30 and TRBJ2-1): SQTIHQWPATLVQPVGSPLSLECTVEGTSNPNLYWYRQAAGRGLQLLFYSVGIGQISSEVPQNLSASRPQDRQFILSSKKLLLSDSGFYLCAWSGTSGGGNEQFFGPGTRLTVL.

The chain carries TRBV2 and TRBJ1-1, with 7 bases identical to TRBD1. Trimming cost V 6 bases and J 1 base; bases outside gene matches: 8. Germline V lookup: CDR1 SNHLY, CDR2 FYNNEI. The CDR3 contains 15 residues. CDR3 loop: CASRGETGRNTEAFF. The CDR3, as DNA: TGTGCCAGCAGGGGAGAGACAGGGCGGAACACTGAAGCTTTCTTT. Based on the CDR3 plus reference TRBV2 and TRBJ1-1, the full variable domain is EPEVTQTPSHQVTQMGQEVILRCVPISNHLYFYWYRQILGQKVEFLVSFYNNEISEKSEIFDDQFSVERPDGSNFTLKIRSTKLEDSAMYFCASRGETGRNTEAFFGQGTRLTVV.

This clone appeared many times. Within the sample, other DNA sequences also encode this same CDR3. The V call is TRBV6-4, the J call TRBJ2-3, with 8 bases fitting TRBD2. The CDR3 has 14 amino acids. CDR1 is MRHNA, CDR2 SNTAGT, per germline. V was clipped by 3 bases and J by 4 bases; unmatched bases: 3. CDR3 sequence reads: CASSEGRGADTQYF. CDR3 nucleotide sequence: TGTGCCAGCAGTGAAGGGCGGGGGGCAGATACGCAGTATTTT.

The J gene is TRBJ2-1, the V gene TRBV14; D is perhaps TRBD1 (6 bases). Per germline, CDR1 SGHDN and CDR2 FVKESK. This CDR3 comprises 16 residues. Trimming shortened V by 0 bases and J by 3 bases, and 12 bases separated the two germline ends. CDR3 sequence (DNA): TGTGCCAGCAGCCAAGAGGACTGGGGGCACTACAATGAGCAGTTCTTC. Translated: CASSQEDWGHYNEQFF. The complete variable domain, with remaining parts taken from reference TRBV14 and TRBJ2-1, reads EAGVTQFPSHSVIEKGQTVTLRCDPISGHDNLYWYRRVMGKEIKFLLHFVKESKQDESGMPNNRFLAERTGGTYSTLKVQPAELEDSGVYFCASSQEDWGHYNEQFFGPGTRLTVL.